Listed here are 29 T cell receptor beta chains from one sample, sequenced in a study of control samples from healthy donors and cancer patients. Produced via immunoSEQ multiplex PCR; TCRdb's table is partial and in-frame only. This table holds some 200,000 clones, over 90% found once. The specimen sequenced was blood. These receptors were taken from a middle-aged man in good health.

This clone showed up just once. V gene TRBV6-6 combines with J gene TRBJ1-5, with D possibly being TRBD1 (5 bases). Trimming removed 7 bases at V and 6 bases at J, with 16 bases between. Germline lookup yields CDR1 MNHNY and CDR2 SVGAGI (reference sequence). The CDR3 is 14 amino acids. In DNA form, the CDR3 reads TGTGCCAGCATCAAGCAGGGCAGTAGTCAGCCCCAGCATTTT. Its protein is CASIKQGSSQPQHF.

V usage is TRBV6-5 and J usage is TRBJ1-3; possible D gene TRBD1, 6 bases. The length of the CDR3 is 15 residues. Germline assignment: CDR1 MNHEY and CDR2 SVGAGI. The V end lost 5 bases, the J end lost 2 bases, and 13 bases lay between the germline ends. The CDR3 reads CASSRGQKAGNTIYF. The CDR3, as DNA: TGTGCCAGCAGTAGAGGACAGAAGGCTGGAAACACCATATATTTT.

The chain employs TRBV11-2 and TRBJ1-4; the D is unclear. CDR1 is SGHAT and CDR2 is FQNNGV in the germline V gene. CDR3 length equals 14 residues. V lost 5 bases and J 2 bases, leaving 9 bases between the germline ends. In DNA form, the CDR3 reads TGTGCCAGCAGCCTTAGGGTCACTAATGAAAAACTGTTTTTT. As protein: CASSLRVTNEKLFF.

In DNA form, the CDR3 reads TGTGCCAGCGGATCCTACGAGCAGTACGTC. This gives the protein CASGSYEQYV. V and J are TRBV28 and TRBJ2-7; D is ambiguous. CDR3 size: 10 residues. Germline lookup yields CDR1 MDHEN and CDR2 SYDVKM. Trimming took 8 bases from V and 1 from J, leaving 3 bases between them.

V usage is TRBV7-3 and J usage is TRBJ1-3; D is possibly TRBD1 (5 bases). Germline values: CDR1 SGHTA, CDR2 FQGTGA. Trimming pared 0 bases from V and 4 bases from J, leaving 13 bases between. The CDR3 has 16 amino acids. The CDR3 DNA reads TGTGCCAGCAGCTTAACCCCGGGGGAAGGAGGAAACACCATATATTTT. Translated: CASSLTPGEGGNTIYF.

V usage is TRBV24-1 and J usage is TRBJ1-5; TRBD1 aligns across 8 bases. Trimming took 2 bases from V and 4 from J; bases not matched to a gene: 9. The CDR3 loop spans 17 amino acids. Per the germline V gene, CDR1 is KGHDR and CDR2 is SFDVKD. CDR3 in DNA: TGTGCCACCAGTGATTGGGCAGGGGGCTTGAAGAATCAGCCCCAGCATTTT. As protein: CATSDWAGGLKNQPQHF.

The V gene is TRBV14, the J gene TRBJ2-1; D is ambiguous. Germline V lookup: CDR1 SGHDN, CDR2 FVKESK. CDR3 length equals 13 residues. Trimming pared 4 bases from V and 4 bases from J, leaving 8 bases between. The CDR3 loop reads CASSPAVYNEQFF. Here the CDR3 DNA reads TGTGCCAGCAGCCCGGCTGTTTACAATGAGCAGTTCTTC.

This chain connects TRBV7-3 to TRBJ2-7; D possibly corresponds to TRBD2 (6 bases). The germline V gene encodes CDR1 SGHTA and CDR2 FQGTGA. The length of the CDR3 is 15 residues. Trimming removed 2 bases from V and 2 bases from J, with 13 bases in between. CDR3 DNA: TGTGCCAGCAGCTTAGGGGCGGGACGAACCTACGAGCAGTACTTC. This sequence encodes CASSLGAGRTYEQYF.

The chain is built from TRBV6-5 and TRBJ1-6; 8 bases align to TRBD1. The CDR3 consists of 13 residues. Germline V gene lookup returns CDR1 MNHEY and CDR2 SVGAGI. Trimming took 6 bases from V and 15 from J; bases not matched to a gene: 10. CDR3 sequence reads: CASSLDRENVLHF. The CDR3 bases are TGTGCCAGCAGCCTGGACAGGGAGAATGTCCTCCACTTT.

This clone was detected once. V gene TRBV7-9 combines with J gene TRBJ1-6, with 7 bases aligning to TRBD1. Trimming at V came to 4 bases and at J to 8 bases, leaving 2 bases not matched to a gene. The germline V gene has CDR1 SEHNR and CDR2 FQNEAQ (reference sequence). The CDR3 length is 13 residues. The CDR3 DNA reads TGTGCCAGCAGCTCCGACAGGGATTCACCCCTCCACTTT. It translates to CASSSDRDSPLHF.

The chain links TRBV7-9 to TRBJ1-4, with 8 bases aligning to TRBD1. From germline, CDR1 is SEHNR and CDR2 FQNEAQ (reference sequence). The J segment lost 8 bases and the V segment lost 3 bases, leaving 5 bases of the junction unmatched. The CDR3 is made up of 14 amino acids. The CDR3 nucleotides read TGTGCCAGCAGCTTGAGACAGGGGAACGAAAAACTGTTTTTT. This translates into CASSLRQGNEKLFF.

The chain joins TRBV18 to TRBJ1-1; TRBD1 agrees at 7 bases. V was pared by 3 bases and J by 0 bases, with 10 bases of the junction left unmatched. Germline values: CDR1 KGHSH, CDR2 LQKENI. This CDR3 is built from 17 residues. The CDR3 loop is CASSPSGTAILNTEAFF. The CDR3 nucleotides read TGTGCCAGCTCACCTTCCGGGACAGCTATACTGAACACTGAAGCTTTCTTT. The whole variable domain, remainder taken from reference TRBV18 and TRBJ1-1, is NAGVMQNPRHLVRRRGQEARLRCSPMKGHSHVYWYRQLPEEGLKFMVYLQKENIIDESGMPKERFSAEFPKEGPSILRIQQVVRGDSAAYFCASSPSGTAILNTEAFFGQGTRLTVV.

V and J are TRBV7-9 and TRBJ1-1; weak D call: TRBD1 (6 bases). The ends were cut back, 1 base at V and 5 bases at J, with 11 bases in the middle. CDR3 size: 14 residues. CDR1 and CDR2 from the germline V gene are SEHNR and FQNEAQ (reference sequence). The CDR3 loop is CASSLVQGKTEAFF. As DNA, the CDR3 is TGTGCCAGCAGCTTAGTACAGGGTAAGACTGAAGCTTTCTTT.

V and J are TRBV5-1 and TRBJ1-1, with D perhaps matching TRBD1 (6 bases). The CDR3 consists of 16 residues. Trimming removed 4 bases from V and 1 base from J, with 17 bases in between. Germline CDR1 is SGHRS and CDR2 is YFSETQ. CDR3 in DNA: TGCGCCAGCAGCCGGGAGGTGAGGGGACAGAACACTGAAGCTTTCTTT. This translates into CASSREVRGQNTEAFF.

The rearrangement uses TRBV15 and TRBJ2-5, with D perhaps matching TRBD2 (6 bases). Germline loops: CDR1 LNHNV, CDR2 YYDKDF (reference sequence). The CDR3 has 14 residues. V was clipped by 8 bases and J by 4 bases, with 17 bases between them. The CDR3 bases are TGTGCCACCGGTACGGCGGGGCAGGGAGAGACCCAGTACTTC. It specifies CATGTAGQGETQYF.

The rearrangement uses TRBV7-9 and TRBJ2-7; a possible D gene is TRBD1 (6 bases). The CDR3 contains 15 residues. The germline V gene has CDR1 SEHNR and CDR2 FQNEAQ (reference sequence). Trimming pared 2 bases from V and 9 bases from J, leaving 20 bases between. The chain's CDR3 is CASSLRRDTFELQYV. The CDR3 nucleotides read TGTGCCAGCAGCTTAAGAAGGGACACGTTTGAGTTGCAGTACGTC.

The rearrangement uses TRBV27 and TRBJ1-5, with D unclear. CDR1 MNHEY and CDR2 SMNVEV come from the germline V gene (reference sequence). This CDR3 contains 17 residues. V was shortened by 5 bases and J by 1 base, with 18 bases between the two germline ends. CDR3 loop: CASSEQPGRLSNQPQHF. The CDR3 nucleotides are TGTGCCAGCAGTGAACAACCTGGACGGTTGAGCAATCAGCCCCAGCATTTT.

The chain joins TRBV10-3 to TRBJ1-1; maybe TRBD1 (5 bases). Between the trimmed V and J ends, which lost 6 bases and 7 bases, there was a span of 18 bases. Germline loops: CDR1 ENHRY, CDR2 SYGVKD. This CDR3 has 14 amino acids. CDR3 bases: TGTGCCATCAGCATTCATTCACGGGGGGTTGAAGCTTTCTTT. Its translation is CAISIHSRGVEAFF.

The rearrangement uses TRBV5-4 and TRBJ1-1; no clear D. The CDR3 sequence is 16 residues long. Trimming cost V 4 bases and J 2 bases, with 18 bases left between them. The V gene's germline CDR1 is SGHNT and CDR2 YYREEE (reference sequence). DNA for the CDR3: TGTGCCAGCAGCCCCAAAGCGGGTACGGGCAACACTGAAGCTTTCTTT. Translation gives CASSPKAGTGNTEAFF. The full variable domain, with the rest looked up from reference TRBV5-4 and TRBJ1-1, is ETGVTQSPTHLIKTRGQQVTLRCSSQSGHNTVSWYQQALGQGPQFIFQYYREEENGRGNFPPRFSGLQFPNYSSELNVNALELDDSALYLCASSPKAGTGNTEAFFGQGTRLTVV.

The chain combines TRBV2 with TRBJ1-4, with 8 bases aligning to TRBD1. The CDR3 spans 16 residues. V shed 3 bases, J shed 5 bases, and the junction held 8 bases outside the gene matches. Germline CDR1 reads SNHLY; CDR2 reads FYNNEI. CDR3 region: CASSDPVTGENEKLFF. The CDR3 coding sequence is TGTGCCAGCAGTGACCCCGTGACAGGGGAGAATGAAAAACTGTTTTTT.

The chain combines TRBV7-9 with TRBJ1-5; 7 nucleotides agree with TRBD1. The CDR3 runs to 17 residues. Germline CDR1 reads SEHNR; CDR2 reads FQNEAQ (reference sequence). The ends lost 5 bases at V and 0 bases at J; junction bases unmatched: 10. Written as DNA, the CDR3 is TGTGCCAGCAGCACCCGGGACAGCGATTATAGCAATCAGCCCCAGCATTTT. Translating it yields CASSTRDSDYSNQPQHF.

This clone was seen a single time. The chain links TRBV5-4 to TRBJ1-6; 10 nucleotides match TRBD1. The CDR3 consists of 15 residues. The ends lost 4 bases at V and 7 bases at J; junction bases unmatched: 5. Germline V gene data show CDR1 as SGHNT and CDR2 as YYREEE (reference sequence). The CDR3 DNA reads TGTGCCAGCAGCAACCGGGACAGGGGAAATTCACCCCTCCACTTT. This translates into CASSNRDRGNSPLHF. Variable domain in full (rest from reference TRBV5-4 and TRBJ1-6): ETGVTQSPTHLIKTRGQQVTLRCSSQSGHNTVSWYQQALGQGPQFIFQYYREEENGRGNFPPRFSGLQFPNYSSELNVNALELDDSALYLCASSNRDRGNSPLHFGNGTRLTVT.

This clone was observed a handful of times. This sequence joins TRBV4-3 and TRBJ2-3; D is perhaps TRBD2 (6 bases). This CDR3 has 14 residues. Trimming took off 1 base at V and 8 bases at J, with 13 bases between the two ends. The V gene's germline CDR1 is LGHNA and CDR2 YSLEER. The CDR3 reads CASSQANGGATQYF. The CDR3 DNA is TGCGCCAGCAGCCAAGCGAACGGAGGGGCTACGCAGTATTTT.

The chain carries TRBV9 and TRBJ1-3, with 8 bases fitting TRBD1. The V gene end was trimmed by 4 bases and the J gene end by 2 bases; junction bases not matched to a gene: 5. The CDR3 loop spans 15 amino acids. Germline CDR1 is SGDLS and CDR2 is YYNGEE. The CDR3 DNA is TGTGCCAGCAGCCCCTCGACAGGGGCTGGAAACACCATATATTTT. It encodes CASSPSTGAGNTIYF.

This chain links TRBV6-2 or TRBV6-3 with TRBJ1-6; tentative D call: TRBD1 (6 bases). Per the germline V gene, CDR1 is MNHEY and CDR2 is SVGEGT. V lost 5 bases, J lost 9 bases, and 17 bases lay in between. The CDR3 covers 15 residues. CDR3 DNA: TGTGCCAGCAGTGCCCTGGCAGGGGCAGGTTCACCCCTCCACTTT. Protein sequence: CASSALAGAGSPLHF.

The sample holds one count of this clone. The chain combines TRBV5-1 with TRBJ1-1, with D possibly TRBD1 on 6 matching bases. Germline CDR1 reads SGHRS; CDR2 reads YFSETQ. Trimming left V 3 bases short and J 3 bases short, with 18 bases between. This CDR3 region has 16 residues. CDR3 region: CASSWKTGLGDTEAFF. The DNA of the CDR3 is TGCGCCAGCAGCTGGAAAACAGGGTTGGGGGACACTGAAGCTTTCTTT.

V is TRBV6-5 and J is TRBJ1-6; TRBD1 matches at 7 bases. This CDR3 contains 15 residues. CDR1 is MNHEY, CDR2 SVGAGI, per germline. Trimming cost V 6 bases and J 12 bases; bases outside gene matches: 14. The CDR3 DNA follows: TGTGCCAGCAGGGCCGGGGAGGGGGCTTTCTTACCCCTCCACTTT. Protein product: CASRAGEGAFLPLHF.

The chain employs TRBV6-2 or TRBV6-3 and TRBJ1-1; D might be TRBD1 (5 bases). The V end lost 4 bases, the J end lost 7 bases, and 19 bases lay between the germline ends. Germline V gene sequence: CDR1 MNHEY, CDR2 SVGEGT. This CDR3 has 15 amino acids. The CDR3 DNA reads as TGTGCCAGCAGTTTCACCCAAGGGGCCGGCAGTGAAGCTTTCTTT. This gives the protein CASSFTQGAGSEAFF.

This chain links TRBV15 with TRBJ2-3; D gene uncertain. V was trimmed by 6 bases and J by 6 bases, leaving 13 bases between them. The CDR3 loop spans 13 amino acids. From germline, CDR1 is LNHNV and CDR2 YYDKDF (reference sequence). CDR3 loop: CATRARDTDTQYF. The CDR3 DNA follows: TGTGCCACCAGAGCCAGAGATACGGATACGCAGTATTTT.